This TCR beta chain was found in a study of cytomegalovirus exposure and HLA in healthy donors. Overall study: The Caucasian-associated ancestry cluster held more than 80% of 398 genotyped donors. Study-wide results and limits: A later analysis linked a missense variant in DCLRE1C to the trimming of TCR beta V and J genes. At a 0.05 false discovery rate, a later analysis found roughly 17,000 TCR beta sequences to be associated with HLA alleles. Earlier analysis found most TCR beta V segments productive about 90% or about 30% of the time.

This clone was found a few times. Its target is unknown. Both 60 Vbeta primers and 13 Jbeta primers went into the PCR. Some clones are missing from TCRdb's copy, which holds only in-frame ones; the method was immunoSEQ multiplex PCR. The sample includes about 150,000 clones, about 76% of them seen just once. Per germline, CDR1 SGHNT and CDR2 YYREEE (reference sequence). The CDR3 is 17 amino acids. The V and J ends lost 4 bases and 3 bases, in that order; junction bases with no gene match: 10. The sequencing sample was made of PBMCs. The TCR was taken from a man between 25 and 39 years old in good health and CMV-seropositive. J is TRBJ2-2 and V is TRBV5-4; 9 bases line up with TRBD2. The CDR3 spells CASSLRASGVYTGELFF. CDR3 DNA: TGTGCCAGCAGCCTCCGGGCTAGCGGGGTTTACACCGGGGAGCTGTTTTTT.